This TCR beta chain was documented in a study of blood T cell repertoires in COVID-19. Across the whole study: From T cells, B-cell-depleted T cells, or PBMCs came the material, which was cDNA or gDNA.

Authors' methods: The authors estimated nucleated cell counts from reference gene primer amplification. Profiling relied on immunoSEQ multiplex PCR, and the TCRdb table lists in-frame clones only, not all of them. Clone size and V and J calls were adopted from that table, with D and trimming inferred from the DNA. The sample carries about 91,000 clones, roughly 85% recorded once. This CDR3 comprises 15 residues. V lost 6 bases to trimming and J lost 7 bases; unmatched junction nucleotides: 11. Per germline, CDR1 SEHNR and CDR2 FQNEAQ (reference sequence). This receptor was obtained from a man between 65 and 79 years old with acute or convalescent COVID-19. The sequenced sample consisted of peripheral blood. J is TRBJ2-1 and V is TRBV7-9; 8 bases line up with TRBD2. The CDR3 sequence: CASSYSGATGNEQFF. For the CDR3, the DNA is TGTGCCAGCAGTTATAGCGGGGCCACGGGGAATGAGCAGTTCTTC.